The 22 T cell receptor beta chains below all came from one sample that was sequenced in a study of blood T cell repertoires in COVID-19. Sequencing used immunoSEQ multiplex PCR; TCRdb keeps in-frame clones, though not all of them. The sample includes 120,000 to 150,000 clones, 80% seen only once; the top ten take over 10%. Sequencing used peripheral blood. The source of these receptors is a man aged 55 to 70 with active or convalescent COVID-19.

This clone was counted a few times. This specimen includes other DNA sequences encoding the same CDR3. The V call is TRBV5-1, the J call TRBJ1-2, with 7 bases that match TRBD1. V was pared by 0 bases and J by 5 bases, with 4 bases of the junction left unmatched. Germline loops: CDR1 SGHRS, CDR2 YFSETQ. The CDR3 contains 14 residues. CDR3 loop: CASSLGDRVYGYTF. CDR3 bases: TGCGCCAGCAGCTTGGGCGACAGGGTGTATGGCTACACCTTC.

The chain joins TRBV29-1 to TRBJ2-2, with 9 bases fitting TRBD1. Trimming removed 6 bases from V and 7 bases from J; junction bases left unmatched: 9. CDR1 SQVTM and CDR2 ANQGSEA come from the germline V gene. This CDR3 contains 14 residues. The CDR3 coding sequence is TGCAGCGTGCTCCGGGACAGGGTAGGCGGGGAGCTGTTTTTT. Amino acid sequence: CSVLRDRVGGELFF.

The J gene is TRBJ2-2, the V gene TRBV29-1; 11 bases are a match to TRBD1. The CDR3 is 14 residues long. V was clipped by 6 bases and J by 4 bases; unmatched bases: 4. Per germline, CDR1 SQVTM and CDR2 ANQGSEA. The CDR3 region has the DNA TGCAGCGTACGGACAGGGGGCGGCACCGGGGAGCTGTTTTTT. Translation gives CSVRTGGGTGELFF.

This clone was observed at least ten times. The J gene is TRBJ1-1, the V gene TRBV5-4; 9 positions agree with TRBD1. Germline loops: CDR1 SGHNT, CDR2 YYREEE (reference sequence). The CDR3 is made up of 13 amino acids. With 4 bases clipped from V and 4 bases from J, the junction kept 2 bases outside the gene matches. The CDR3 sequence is CASSLDRGTEAFF. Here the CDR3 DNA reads TGTGCCAGCAGCCTGGACAGGGGCACTGAAGCTTTCTTT. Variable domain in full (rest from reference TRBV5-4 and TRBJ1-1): ETGVTQSPTHLIKTRGQQVTLRCSSQSGHNTVSWYQQALGQGPQFIFQYYREEENGRGNFPPRFSGLQFPNYSSELNVNALELDDSALYLCASSLDRGTEAFFGQGTRLTVV.

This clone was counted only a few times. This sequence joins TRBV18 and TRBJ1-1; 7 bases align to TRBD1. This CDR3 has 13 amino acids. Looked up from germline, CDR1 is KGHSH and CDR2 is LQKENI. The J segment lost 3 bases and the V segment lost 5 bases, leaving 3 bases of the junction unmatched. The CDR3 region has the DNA TGTGCCAGCTCATCCGGACAGGACACTGAAGCTTTCTTT. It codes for CASSSGQDTEAFF.

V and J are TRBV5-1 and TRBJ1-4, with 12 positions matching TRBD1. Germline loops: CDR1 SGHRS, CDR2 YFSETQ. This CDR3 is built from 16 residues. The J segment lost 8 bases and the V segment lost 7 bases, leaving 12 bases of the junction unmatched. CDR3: CASAPGTGGAREKLFF. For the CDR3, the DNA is TGCGCCAGCGCTCCCGGGACAGGGGGCGCCCGGGAAAAACTGTTTTTT.

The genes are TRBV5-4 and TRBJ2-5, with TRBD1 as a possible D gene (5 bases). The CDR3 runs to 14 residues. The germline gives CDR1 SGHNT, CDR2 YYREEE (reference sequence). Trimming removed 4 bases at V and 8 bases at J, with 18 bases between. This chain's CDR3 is CASSPQGESATQYF. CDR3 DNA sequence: TGTGCCAGCAGCCCTCAGGGTGAATCGGCCACCCAGTACTTC. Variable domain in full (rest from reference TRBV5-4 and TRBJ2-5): ETGVTQSPTHLIKTRGQQVTLRCSSQSGHNTVSWYQQALGQGPQFIFQYYREEENGRGNFPPRFSGLQFPNYSSELNVNALELDDSALYLCASSPQGESATQYFGPGTRLLVL.

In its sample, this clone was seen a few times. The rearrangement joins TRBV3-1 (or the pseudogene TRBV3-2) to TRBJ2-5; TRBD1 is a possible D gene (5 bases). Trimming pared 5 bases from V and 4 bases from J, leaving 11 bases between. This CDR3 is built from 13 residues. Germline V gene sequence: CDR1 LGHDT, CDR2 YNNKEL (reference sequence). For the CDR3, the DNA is TGTGCCAGCAGCGAAGGGGCCCGAGAGACCCAGTACTTC. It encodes CASSEGARETQYF.

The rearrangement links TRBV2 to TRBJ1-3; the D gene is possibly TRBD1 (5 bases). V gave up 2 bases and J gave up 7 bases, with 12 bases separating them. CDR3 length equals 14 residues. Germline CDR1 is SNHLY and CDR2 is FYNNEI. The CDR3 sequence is CASSETQGENTIYF. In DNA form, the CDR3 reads TGTGCCAGCAGTGAAACCCAGGGCGAGAACACCATATATTTT.

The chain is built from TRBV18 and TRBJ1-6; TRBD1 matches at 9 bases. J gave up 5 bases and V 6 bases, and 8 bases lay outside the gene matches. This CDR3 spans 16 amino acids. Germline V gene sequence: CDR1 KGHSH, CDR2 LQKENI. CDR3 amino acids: CASSPTGTGNNSPLHF. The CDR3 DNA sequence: TGTGCCAGCTCCCCTACTGGGACAGGGAATAATTCACCCCTCCACTTT.

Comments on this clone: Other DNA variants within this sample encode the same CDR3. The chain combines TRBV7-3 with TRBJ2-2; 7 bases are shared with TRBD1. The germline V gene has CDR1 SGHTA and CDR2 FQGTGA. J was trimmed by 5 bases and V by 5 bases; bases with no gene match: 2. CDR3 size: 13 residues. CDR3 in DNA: TGTGCCAGCAGCCCACAGGGGACCGGGGAGCTGTTTTTT. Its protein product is CASSPQGTGELFF. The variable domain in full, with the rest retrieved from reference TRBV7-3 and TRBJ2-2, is GAGVSQTPSNKVTEKGKYVELRCDPISGHTALYWYRQSLGQGPEFLIYFQGTGAADDSGLPNDRFFAVRPEGSVSTLKIQRTERGDSAVYLCASSPQGTGELFFGEGSRLTVL.

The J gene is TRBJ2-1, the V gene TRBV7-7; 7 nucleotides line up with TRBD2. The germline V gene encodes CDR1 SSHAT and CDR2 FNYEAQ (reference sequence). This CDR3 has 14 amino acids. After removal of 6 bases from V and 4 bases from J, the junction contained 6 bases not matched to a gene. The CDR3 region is CASSLAGRYNEQFF. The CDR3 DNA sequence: TGTGCCAGCAGTCTAGCCGGGAGGTACAATGAGCAGTTCTTC.

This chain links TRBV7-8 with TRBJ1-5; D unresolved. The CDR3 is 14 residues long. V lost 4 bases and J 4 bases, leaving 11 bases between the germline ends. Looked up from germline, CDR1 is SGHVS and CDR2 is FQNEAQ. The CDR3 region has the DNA TGTGCCAGCAGCTCCGATGCGGGGAATCAGCCCCAGCATTTT. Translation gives CASSSDAGNQPQHF.

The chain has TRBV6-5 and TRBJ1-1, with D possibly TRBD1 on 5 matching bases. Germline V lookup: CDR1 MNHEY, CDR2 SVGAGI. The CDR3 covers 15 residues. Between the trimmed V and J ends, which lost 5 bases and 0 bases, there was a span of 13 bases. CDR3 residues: CASSIDRLMNTEAFF. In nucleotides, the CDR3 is TGTGCCAGCAGTATCGACAGACTCATGAACACTGAAGCTTTCTTT.

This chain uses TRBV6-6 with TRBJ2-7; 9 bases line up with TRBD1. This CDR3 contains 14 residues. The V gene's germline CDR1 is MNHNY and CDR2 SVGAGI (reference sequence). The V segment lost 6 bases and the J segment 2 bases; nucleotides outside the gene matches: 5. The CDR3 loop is CASRKGQGAYEQYF. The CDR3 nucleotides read TGTGCCAGCAGAAAGGGACAGGGCGCCTACGAGCAGTACTTC.

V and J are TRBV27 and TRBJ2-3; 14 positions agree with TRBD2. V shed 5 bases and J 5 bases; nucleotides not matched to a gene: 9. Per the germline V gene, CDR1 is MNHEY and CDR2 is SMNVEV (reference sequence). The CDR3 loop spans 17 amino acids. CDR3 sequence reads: CASSPSGTSGRRDTQYF. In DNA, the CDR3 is TGTGCCAGCAGTCCCTCCGGGACTAGCGGGAGAAGAGATACGCAGTATTTT.

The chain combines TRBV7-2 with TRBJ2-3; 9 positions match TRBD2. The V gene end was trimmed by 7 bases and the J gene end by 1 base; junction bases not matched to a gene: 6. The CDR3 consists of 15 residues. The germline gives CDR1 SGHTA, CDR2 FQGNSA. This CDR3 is CASTSSGRRTDTQYF. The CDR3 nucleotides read TGTGCCAGCACCTCAAGCGGGAGGCGCACAGATACGCAGTATTTT.

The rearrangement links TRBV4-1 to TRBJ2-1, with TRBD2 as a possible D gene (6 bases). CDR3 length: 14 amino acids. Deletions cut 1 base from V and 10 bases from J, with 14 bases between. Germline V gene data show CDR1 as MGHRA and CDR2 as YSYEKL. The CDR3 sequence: CASSQVGGAGEQFF. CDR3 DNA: TGCGCCAGCAGCCAAGTTGGGGGTGCGGGGGAGCAGTTCTTC.

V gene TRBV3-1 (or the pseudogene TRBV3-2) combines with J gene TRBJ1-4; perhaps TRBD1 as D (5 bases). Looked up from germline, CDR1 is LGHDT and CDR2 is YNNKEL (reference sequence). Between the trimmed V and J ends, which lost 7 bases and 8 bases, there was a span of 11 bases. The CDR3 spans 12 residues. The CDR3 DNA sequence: TGTGCCAGCATGAGCGGGGACGAAAAACTGTTTTTT. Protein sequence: CASMSGDEKLFF.

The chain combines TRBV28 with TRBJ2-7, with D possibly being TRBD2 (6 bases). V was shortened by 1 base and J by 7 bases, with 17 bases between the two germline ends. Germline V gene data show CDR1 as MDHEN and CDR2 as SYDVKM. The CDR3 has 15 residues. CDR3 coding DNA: TGTGCCAGCAGTTTATTGACTAGGGGCTTAGAGGAGCAGTACTTC. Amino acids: CASSLLTRGLEEQYF.

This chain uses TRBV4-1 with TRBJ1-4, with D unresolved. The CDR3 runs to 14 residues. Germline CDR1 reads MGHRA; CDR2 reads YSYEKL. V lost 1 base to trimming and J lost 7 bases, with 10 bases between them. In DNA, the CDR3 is TGCGCCAGCAGCCAAGGTTGGGAGGGTGAAAAACTGTTTTTT. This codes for CASSQGWEGEKLFF.

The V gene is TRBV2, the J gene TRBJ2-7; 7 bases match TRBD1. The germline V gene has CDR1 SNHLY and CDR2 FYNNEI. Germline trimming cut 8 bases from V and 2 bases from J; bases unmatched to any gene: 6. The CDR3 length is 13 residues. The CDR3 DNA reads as TGTGCCAGCCGATATACAGGGGCCTACGAGCAGTACTTC. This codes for CASRYTGAYEQYF.